One sample yielded the 18 T cell receptor beta chains listed below, sequenced in a study of neurological immune-mediated disorders. One entry per CDR3 protein results from TCRdb running MiXCR on the 5' RACE reads. The sample shows about 33,000 distinct CDR3 sequences, less than 1.6% of them seen only once. The material sequenced was PBMCs. The receptors come from a woman younger than 45 with multiple sclerosis.

This clonotype occurred many times. The gene calls are TRBV9 and TRBJ2-5, with TRBD2 identical over 9 bases. Trimming took 4 bases from V and 2 from J; bases not matched to a gene: 9. The CDR3 has 16 residues. Germline CDR1 is SGDLS and CDR2 is YYNGEE. The CDR3: CASSLGLAGRQETQYF. DNA for the CDR3: TGTGCCAGCAGCCTGGGCCTAGCGGGAAGGCAAGAGACCCAGTACTTC.

This clonotype was observed many times. CDR3 DNA: TGTGCCAGCAGCCTCCGAGGGGCAGGGGGCCCTTCGGCTGAAGCTTTCTTT. Protein product: CASSLRGAGGPSAEAFF. This chain uses TRBV7-3 with TRBJ1-1; 8 positions match TRBD1. Trimming cost V 5 bases and J 6 bases; bases outside gene matches: 17. Germline loops: CDR1 SGHTA, CDR2 FQGTGA. The CDR3 contains 17 residues.

This clonotype was seen at least ten times. V is TRBV10-3 and J is TRBJ2-7, with 9 nucleotides matching TRBD1. CDR3 size: 17 residues. Germline V gives CDR1 ENHRY, CDR2 SYGVKD. With 0 bases clipped from V and 0 bases from J, the junction kept 6 bases outside the gene matches. CDR3 loop: CAISESSGQGYSYEQYF. The CDR3 DNA reads as TGTGCCATCAGTGAGTCGAGTGGACAGGGGTACTCCTACGAGCAGTACTTC.

This rearrangement joins TRBV6-6 to TRBJ1-1, with D unresolved. The germline V gene encodes CDR1 MNHNY and CDR2 SVGAGI (reference sequence). The CDR3 contains 14 residues. V dropped 6 bases and J dropped 4 bases, with 15 bases sitting between them. The CDR3 coding sequence is TGTGCCAGCAGCTCCGCGATTAGAGGCACTGAAGCTTTCTTT. Amino acids: CASSSAIRGTEAFF.

This clonotype came up many times. This chain uses TRBV20-1 with TRBJ1-4; 9 nucleotides line up with TRBD1. The CDR3 contains 14 residues. V was pared by 6 bases and J by 4 bases, with 6 bases of the junction left unmatched. CDR1 is DFQATT, CDR2 SNEGSKA, per germline (reference sequence). The DNA of the CDR3 is TGCAGTGCCCAACAGGGGGCGTTTAATGAAAAACTGTTTTTT. This gives the protein CSAQQGAFNEKLFF.

This clonotype was detected many times. The chain uses TRBV5-1 and TRBJ1-1, with 7 nucleotides matching TRBD1. Germline-derived CDR1 and CDR2 are SGHRS and YFSETQ. This CDR3 region has 14 residues. The V segment lost 3 bases and the J segment 5 bases; nucleotides outside the gene matches: 7. The CDR3 loop reads CASSSRQGPTEAFF. In nucleotides, the CDR3 is TGCGCCAGCAGCTCCCGACAGGGTCCGACTGAAGCTTTCTTT.

This clonotype was seen repeatedly, ten times or more. The J gene is TRBJ2-1, the V gene TRBV5-6; D not resolved. V was clipped by 0 bases and J by 8 bases, with 12 bases between them. The CDR3 length is 14 residues. Germline V gene data show CDR1 as SGHDT and CDR2 as YYEEEE. CDR3: CASSLVGDGDEQFF. CDR3 nucleotides: TGTGCCAGCAGCTTGGTTGGCGATGGGGATGAGCAGTTCTTC.

There are many counts of this clonotype. The chain joins TRBV20-1 to TRBJ2-7, with 8 positions matching TRBD1. Germline V lookup: CDR1 DFQATT, CDR2 SNEGSKA (reference sequence). The CDR3 spans 14 residues. Trimming took 6 bases from V and 0 from J; bases not matched to a gene: 7. CDR3 loop: CSAPQGGNSYEQYF. The DNA of the CDR3 is TGCAGTGCCCCACAGGGGGGAAACTCCTACGAGCAGTACTTC.

This clonotype was detected many times. The chain has TRBV12-3 or TRBV12-4 and TRBJ2-3; 9 bases line up with TRBD2. J lost 6 bases, V lost 6 bases, and 4 bases had no gene match. CDR3 length: 13 amino acids. The chain's CDR3 is CASRIAGVDTQYF. In DNA form, the CDR3 reads TGTGCCAGCAGGATAGCGGGGGTGGATACGCAGTATTTT.

The sample holds many counts of this clonotype. J is TRBJ2-5 and V is TRBV3-1; TRBD1 agrees at 10 bases. The CDR3 has 16 residues. Germline V lookup: CDR1 LGHDT, CDR2 YNNKEL (reference sequence). V lost 3 bases, J lost 5 bases, and 9 bases stayed unmatched. In nucleotides, the CDR3 is TGTGCCAGCAGCCATCGTGGGACAGGGGAACGGGAGACCCAGTACTTC. This gives the protein CASSHRGTGERETQYF.

This clonotype was detected ten times or more. The chain couples TRBV29-1 to TRBJ1-1; maybe TRBD1 (5 bases). CDR1 is SQVTM, CDR2 ANQGSEA, per germline. The CDR3 is made up of 11 amino acids. V was clipped by 7 bases and J by 7 bases, with 13 bases between them. The DNA for the CDR3 is TGCAGCGCTATCCTAGGGGATGAAGCTTTCTTT. This gives the protein CSAILGDEAFF.

This clonotype was recorded at least ten times. This chain joins TRBV20-1 and TRBJ2-7, with D maybe TRBD2 (6 bases). CDR1 DFQATT and CDR2 SNEGSKA come from the germline V gene (reference sequence). V lost 7 bases and J 3 bases, leaving 10 bases between the germline ends. This CDR3 contains 11 residues. CDR3 sequence (DNA): TGCAGTGGTCTCGGGAGCTACGAGCAGTACTTC. It yields the protein CSGLGSYEQYF.

The sample holds many counts of this clonotype. The chain joins TRBV20-1 to TRBJ2-5; no clear D gene. The germline V gene has CDR1 DFQATT and CDR2 SNEGSKA (reference sequence). The CDR3 runs 16 residues. Trimming cost V 6 bases and J 5 bases, with 25 bases left between them. The CDR3 sequence is CSAQRSDGLGAETQYF. CDR3 bases: TGCAGTGCGCAGCGTTCGGACGGCCTCGGTGCGGAGACCCAGTACTTC.

This clonotype was counted at least ten times. This chain links TRBV4-3 with TRBJ2-7; D might be TRBD1 (6 bases). This CDR3 comprises 13 residues. The germline V gene encodes CDR1 LGHNA and CDR2 YSLEER. V was pared by 5 bases and J by 1 base, with 9 bases between. The CDR3, as DNA: TGCGCCAGCAGCTACGACAGGTCCTACGAGCAGTACTTC. Protein: CASSYDRSYEQYF.

This clonotype has at least ten counts. V is TRBV9 and J is TRBJ2-4, with D maybe TRBD2 (5 bases). The germline V and J ends were trimmed by 0 bases and 7 bases, with 17 bases remaining between them. The germline CDR1 and CDR2 sequences are SGDLS and YYNGEE. This CDR3 is 16 amino acids long. In nucleotides, the CDR3 is TGTGCCAGCAGCGTAGGTGGAATTACCTCGGGGAACATTCAGTACTTC. This encodes CASSVGGITSGNIQYF.

This clonotype was observed at least ten times. The chain joins TRBV20-1 to TRBJ1-1, with a possible D match to TRBD1 (5 bases). The CDR3 is 13 amino acids. The ends were cut back, 3 bases at V and 1 base at J, with 9 bases in the middle. Germline V gene sequence: CDR1 DFQATT, CDR2 SNEGSKA (reference sequence). The CDR3 loop is CSASDRSNTEAFF. CDR3 in DNA: TGCAGTGCTAGCGACAGATCGAACACTGAAGCTTTCTTT.

This clonotype came up many times. The V gene is TRBV4-1, the J gene TRBJ1-3; D remains unclear. The germline CDR1 and CDR2 sequences are MGHRA and YSYEKL. The V gene lost 4 bases and the J gene lost 2 bases, with 12 bases spanning the gap. There are 15 residues in the CDR3. CDR3 loop: CASSPRTMPGNTIYF. The DNA for the CDR3 is TGCGCCAGCAGCCCGAGAACCATGCCTGGAAACACCATATATTTT.

This clonotype has only a few counts. This chain links TRBV5-1 with TRBJ1-2; D unclear. The V end was cut by 5 bases, the J end by 4 bases, with 12 bases between. From germline, CDR1 is SGHRS and CDR2 YFSETQ. The CDR3 has 13 residues. The CDR3 loop is CASSFQGGYGYTF. For the CDR3, the DNA is TGCGCCAGCAGTTTTCAAGGTGGCTATGGCTACACCTTC.